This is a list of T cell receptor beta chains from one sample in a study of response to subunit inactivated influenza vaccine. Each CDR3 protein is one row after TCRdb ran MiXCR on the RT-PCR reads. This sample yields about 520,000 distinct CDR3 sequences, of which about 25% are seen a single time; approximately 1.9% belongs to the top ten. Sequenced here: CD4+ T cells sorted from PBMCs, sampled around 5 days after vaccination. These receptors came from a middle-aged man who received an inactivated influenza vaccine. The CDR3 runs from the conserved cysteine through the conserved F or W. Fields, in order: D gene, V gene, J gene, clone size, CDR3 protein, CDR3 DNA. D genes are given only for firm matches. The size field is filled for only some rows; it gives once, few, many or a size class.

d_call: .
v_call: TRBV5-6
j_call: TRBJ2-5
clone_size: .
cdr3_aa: CASGHRVGETQYF
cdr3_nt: TGTGCCAGCGGCCACAGGGTCGGCGAGACCCAGTACTTC

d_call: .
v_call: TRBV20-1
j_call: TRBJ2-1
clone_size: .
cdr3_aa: CSARDDARADNEQFF
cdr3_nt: TGCAGTGCTAGAGATGACGCTAGGGCTGACAATGAGCAGTTCTTC

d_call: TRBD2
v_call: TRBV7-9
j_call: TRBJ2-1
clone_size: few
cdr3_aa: CASSLATGLADYNEQFF
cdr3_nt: TGTGCCAGCAGCTTAGCGACGGGACTAGCGGATTACAATGAGCAGTTCTTC

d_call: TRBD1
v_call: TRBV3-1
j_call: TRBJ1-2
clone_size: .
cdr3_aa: CASRQDNRGRYGYTF
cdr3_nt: TGTGCCAGCCGCCAGGACAACAGGGGGAGGTATGGCTACACCTTC

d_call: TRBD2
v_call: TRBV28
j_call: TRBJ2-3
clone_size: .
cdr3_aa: CASSFETSGPSTDTQYF
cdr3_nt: TGTGCCAGCAGTTTTGAAACTAGCGGACCTAGCACAGATACGCAGTATTTT

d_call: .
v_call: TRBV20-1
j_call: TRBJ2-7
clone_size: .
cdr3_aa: CSATRRRVRYEQYF
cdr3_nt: TGCAGTGCTACCCGGAGAAGAGTAAGGTACGAGCAGTACTTC

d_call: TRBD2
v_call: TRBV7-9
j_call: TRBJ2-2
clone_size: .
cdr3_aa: CASSPRTSENTGELFF
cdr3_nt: TGTGCCAGCAGTCCCAGGACTAGTGAGAACACCGGGGAGCTGTTTTTT

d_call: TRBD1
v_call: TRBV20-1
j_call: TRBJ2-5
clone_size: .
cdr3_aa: CSARTGQTLQETQYF
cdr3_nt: TGCAGTGCTAGAACGGGACAGACTCTTCAAGAGACCCAGTACTTC

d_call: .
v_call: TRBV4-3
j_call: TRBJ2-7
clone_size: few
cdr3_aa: CASSPWADSYEQYF
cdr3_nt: TGCGCCAGCAGCCCCTGGGCGGACTCCTACGAGCAGTACTTC

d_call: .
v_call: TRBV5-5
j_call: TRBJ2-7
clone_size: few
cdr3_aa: CASSTRGPYEQYF
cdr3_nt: TGTGCCAGCAGCACCAGGGGCCCCTACGAGCAGTACTTC

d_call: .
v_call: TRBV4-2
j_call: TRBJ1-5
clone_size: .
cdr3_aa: CASSQDTARGSSQPQHF
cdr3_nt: TGTGCCAGCAGCCAAGATACGGCCAGGGGATCTTCTCAGCCCCAGCATTTT

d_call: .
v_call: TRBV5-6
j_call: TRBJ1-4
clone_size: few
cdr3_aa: CASSFWMANEKLFF
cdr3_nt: TGTGCCAGCAGCTTTTGGATGGCTAATGAAAAACTGTTTTTT

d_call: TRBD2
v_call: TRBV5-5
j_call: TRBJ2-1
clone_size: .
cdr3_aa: CASSRWGGAYNEQFF
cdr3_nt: TGTGCCAGCAGTCGCTGGGGGGGTGCCTACAATGAGCAGTTCTTC

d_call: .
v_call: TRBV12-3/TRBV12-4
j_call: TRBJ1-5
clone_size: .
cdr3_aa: CASSFDSSNQPQHF
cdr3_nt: TGTGCCAGCAGCTTCGACAGTAGCAATCAGCCCCAGCATTTT

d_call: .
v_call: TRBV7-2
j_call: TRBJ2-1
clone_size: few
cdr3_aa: CASSLAQSGIRPYNEQFF
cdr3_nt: TGTGCCAGCAGCTTAGCGCAGTCGGGAATCCGACCCTACAATGAGCAGTTCTTC

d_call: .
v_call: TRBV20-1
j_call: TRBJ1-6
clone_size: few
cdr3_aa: CSAITLGLPLHF
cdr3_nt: TGCAGTGCTATCACCCTGGGGCTACCCCTCCACTTT

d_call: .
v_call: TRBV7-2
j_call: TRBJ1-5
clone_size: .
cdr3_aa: CASSAQDSNQPQHF
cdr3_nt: TGTGCCAGCAGCGCTCAGGATAGCAATCAGCCCCAGCATTTT